This TCR beta chain emerged from a study of control samples from healthy donors and cancer patients (dated by TCRdb to 2018 to 2021). Regarding this clone: Its antigen is currently not known. One base away there is no much larger clone; base qualities are not given.

Trimming takes 2 bases from V and 5 bases from J, and the germline ends sit 9 bases apart. Based on the germline V gene (reference sequence), the CDR1 and CDR2 sequences are LGHDT and YNNKEL. Reading from cysteine to phenylalanine, the CDR3 counts 13 amino acids. Only CDR3 DNA is held: 39 bases, read in frame from base 1. Library construction relied on the immunoSEQ multiplex PCR assay. TCRdb obtained this table from immuneACCESS and retained in-frame rearrangements with V and J assigned. These tables miss some clones; where compared with another copy, unresolved V genes account for less than half of the shortfall, and the remainder is unexplained. This sample has fewer than 60,000 clones in its table, and around 87% of those were observed once. The top ten constitute more than 9.5% of the sample.

The receptor chain draws on TRBV3-1 (or the pseudogene TRBV3-2) and TRBJ1-1, with the identity of the D gene unclear. The sample consisted of PBMCs. This TCR was recovered from a woman aged 60-75 years with lung cancer. This receptor has the CDR3 CASSQSRWTEAFF. In nucleotide form, the sequence is TGTGCCAGCAGCCAATCTAGGTGGACTGAAGCTTTCTTT.